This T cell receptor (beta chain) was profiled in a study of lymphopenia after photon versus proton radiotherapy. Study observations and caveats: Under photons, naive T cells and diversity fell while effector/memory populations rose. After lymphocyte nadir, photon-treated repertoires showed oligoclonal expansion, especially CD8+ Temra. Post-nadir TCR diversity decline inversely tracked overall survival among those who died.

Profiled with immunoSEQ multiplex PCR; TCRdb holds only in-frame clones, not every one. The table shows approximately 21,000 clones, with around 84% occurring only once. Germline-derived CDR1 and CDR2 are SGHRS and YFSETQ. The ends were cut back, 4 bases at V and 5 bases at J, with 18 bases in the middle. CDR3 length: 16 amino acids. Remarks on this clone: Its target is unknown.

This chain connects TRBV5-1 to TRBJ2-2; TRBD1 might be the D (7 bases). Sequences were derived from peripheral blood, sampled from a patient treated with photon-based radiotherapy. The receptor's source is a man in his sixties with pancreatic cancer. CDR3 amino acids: CASSPGGTAGTGELFF. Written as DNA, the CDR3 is TGCGCCAGCAGCCCCGGAGGGACAGCTGGGACCGGGGAGCTGTTTTTT.